This T cell receptor beta chain was found in a study of sequential checkpoint blockade in melanoma. Produced via immunoSEQ multiplex PCR; TCRdb's table is partial and in-frame only. Here the sample spans 34,000 or so clones, 82% being singletons. The germline CDR1 and CDR2 sequences are MNHNS and SASEGT. The V end was cut by 2 bases, the J end by 7 bases, with 15 bases between. CDR3 size: 15 residues. Treatment in this sample: randomized to nivolumab then ipilimumab (arm A) or the reverse (arm B). DNA-damaging chemotherapy had not been given to any patient beforehand. Live CD3+CD8+ CD19− CD56− cells were sorted from PBMCs.

This receptor was taken from a human donor with melanoma. The source material was CD8+ T cells sorted from blood (inferred from file names), sampled from a patient given nivolumab and ipilimumab in sequence. J is TRBJ1-5 and V is TRBV6-1; D is unclear. The CDR3 spells CASSEQRRAGQPQHF. The CDR3 DNA follows: TGTGCCAGCAGTGAACAACGGAGAGCCGGGCAGCCCCAGCATTTT.